This T cell receptor beta chain stems from a study of blood T cell repertoires in COVID-19. Overall study context: Nucleic acid was either cDNA or gDNA, and it came from T cells, B-cell-depleted T cells, or PBMCs.

In germline, CDR1 is SEHNR, CDR2 FQNEAQ (reference sequence). The V end was cut by 1 base, the J end by 4 bases, with 8 bases between. CDR3 size: 13 residues. Original processing notes: It was from reference gene primer amplification that nucleated cell counts were estimated. The method was immunoSEQ multiplex PCR; TCRdb's version includes in-frame clones alone and lacks a portion of them. V, J and clone size derive from that table, while D and trimming were established from the DNA sequence. This table holds over 200,000 clones, around 90% found once. Participant-reported clinical history was the basis for cohort assignment.

The TCR originated in a man in his thirties or forties who had been exposed to COVID-19. The chain has TRBV7-9 and TRBJ2-7, with D perhaps matching TRBD2 (5 bases). The specimen sequenced was PBMCs or T cells enriched from blood (not recorded which). For the CDR3, the DNA is TGTGCCAGCAGCTTAGGACTATGGTACGAGCAGTACTTC. This sequence encodes CASSLGLWYEQYF. The complete variable domain, with remaining parts taken from reference TRBV7-9 and TRBJ2-7, reads DTGVSQNPRHKITKRGQNVTFRCDPISEHNRLYWYRQTLGQGPEFLTYFQNEAQLEKSRLLSDRFSAERPKGSFSTLEIQRTEQGDSAMYLCASSLGLWYEQYFGPGTRLTVT.